This T cell receptor beta chain was recorded in a study of blood T cell repertoires in COVID-19. As for the study in general: The analysed material was cDNA or gDNA that came from T cells, B-cell-depleted T cells, or PBMCs.

Original data processing: Reference gene primer amplification gave estimated nucleated cell counts. The data were produced by immunoSEQ multiplex PCR, yet TCRdb's version contains in-frame clones alone and is incomplete. That table gives V, J and clone size, and the DNA gave D and trimming. The data show about 260,000 clones, 88% seen once. CDR3 length: 12 residues. From germline, CDR1 is SGHRS and CDR2 YFSETQ. Germline trimming cut 4 bases from V and 8 bases from J; bases unmatched to any gene: 4. All enrollees were roughly 18 to 100 years old and from about two dozen US areas. The study assigned cohorts using participant-reported clinical history.

The receptor was derived from a woman aged 45 to 65 who had recovered from COVID-19. The sample was PBMCs or T cells enriched from blood (not recorded which). This chain connects TRBV5-1 to TRBJ2-7, with 9 bases aligning to TRBD2. The CDR3 DNA reads as TGCGCCAGCAGCGAGGGACTAGCACAGCAGTACTTC. Encoded protein: CASSEGLAQQYF.